A selection of T cell receptor beta chains follows, all from one sample in a study of blood T cell repertoires in COVID-19. Data came from immunoSEQ multiplex PCR; TCRdb stores just in-frame clones and leaves some out. The data contain 250,000 to 300,000 clones, around 87% of them singletons. What was sequenced was peripheral blood. These receptor sequences come from a woman aged 40-49 years who had recovered from COVID-19. Each CDR3 is given with its conserved first and last residue. The D gene is left open where the match is weak. Clone size, where shown, is once, few, many, or a class for clones that have expanded.

v_call	j_call	clone_size	d_call	cdr3_aa	cdr3_nt
TRBV2	TRBJ1-6	NA	NA	CASSGTFDSPLHF	TGTGCCAGCAGTGGGACTTTTGATTCACCCCTCCACTTT
TRBV4-3	TRBJ1-1	NA	NA	CASSQDFARPHLEAFF	TGCGCCAGCAGCCAAGATTTCGCCAGGCCCCATCTTGAAGCTTTCTTT
TRBV3-1/TRBV3-2	TRBJ2-7	NA	TRBD1	CASSQVHRDRGRGEQYF	TGTGCCAGCAGCCAAGTTCACCGGGACAGGGGGCGCGGGGAGCAGTACTTC
TRBV18	TRBJ2-1	few	TRBD2	CASSPTSGGITDEQFF	TGTGCCAGCTCACCAACTAGCGGGGGCATCACCGATGAGCAGTTCTTC
TRBV19	TRBJ2-1	NA	NA	CASSIGRGATEQFF	TGTGCCAGTAGTATCGGACGGGGGGCTACTGAGCAGTTCTTC
TRBV4-2	TRBJ2-4	NA	NA	CASSLLGLAKNIQYF	TGTGCCAGCAGCCTTCTCGGACTAGCCAAAAACATTCAGTACTTC
TRBV4-2	TRBJ1-2	NA	NA	CASSHGPRGDGPNYGYTF	TGTGCCAGCAGCCACGGACCTCGGGGGGACGGACCTAACTATGGCTACACCTTC
TRBV6-5	TRBJ1-3	NA	NA	CASSYSAGFGNTIYF	TGTGCCAGCAGTTACTCGGCGGGGTTTGGGAACACCATATATTTT
TRBV6-5	TRBJ1-2	NA	TRBD1	CASSRQGNYGYTF	TGTGCCAGCAGTCGACAGGGTAACTATGGCTACACCTTC
TRBV5-1	TRBJ2-4	NA	TRBD1	CASSSSTGVENIQYF	TGCGCCAGCAGCTCTTCGACAGGGGTCGAAAACATTCAGTACTTC
TRBV5-8	TRBJ2-2	NA	TRBD1	CASSFVVGGAHTGELFF	TGTGCCAGCAGCTTTGTGGTAGGGGGCGCGCACACCGGGGAGCTGTTTTTT
TRBV4-3	TRBJ2-3	NA	NA	CASSQDRGTDTQYF	TGCGCCAGCAGCCAAGACAGGGGCACAGATACGCAGTATTTT
TRBV11-2	TRBJ1-5	NA	NA	CASSLDRGQPQHF	TGTGCCAGCAGCTTAGACCGCGGTCAGCCCCAGCATTTT
TRBV18	TRBJ1-2	NA	NA	CASSPGEANYGYTF	TGTGCCAGCTCACCGGGAGAGGCTAACTATGGCTACACCTTC
TRBV5-6	TRBJ2-1	NA	NA	CASSLIQVNNEQFF	TGTGCCAGCAGCTTGATCCAGGTTAACAATGAGCAGTTCTTC
TRBV4-3	TRBJ2-2	NA	TRBD2	CASNPGTSGGAFTGELFF	TGCGCCAGCAACCCCGGGACTAGCGGGGGGGCGTTCACCGGGGAGCTGTTTTTT
TRBV27	TRBJ2-2	NA	NA	CASSFGGAGELFF	TGTGCCAGCAGTTTTGGGGGCGCCGGGGAGCTGTTTTTT
TRBV11-2	TRBJ2-1	NA	TRBD2	CASSYLAGARGEQFF	TGTGCCAGCAGCTACCTAGCGGGGGCACGGGGAGAGCAGTTCTTC
TRBV18	TRBJ2-4	NA	NA	CASSPRGQLAKNIQYF	TGTGCCAGCTCACCGCGGGGACAGTTAGCCAAAAACATTCAGTACTTC
TRBV6-2/TRBV6-3	TRBJ1-5	NA	NA	CASSYVIETGAGGPQHF	TGTGCCAGCAGTTACGTTATAGAGACTGGGGCCGGGGGGCCCCAGCATTTT
TRBV7-2	TRBJ2-7	NA	TRBD1	CASSGTGRWEQYF	TGTGCCAGCAGCGGGACAGGGCGTTGGGAGCAGTACTTC
TRBV12-5	TRBJ1-4	once	NA	CASALWGANEKLFF	TGTGCTAGTGCTTTGTGGGGGGCTAATGAAAAACTGTTTTTT
TRBV7-8	TRBJ2-1	few	TRBD2	CASSRPPLAGNEQFF	TGTGCCAGCAGCCGACCCCCGCTAGCGGGGAATGAGCAGTTCTTC
TRBV27	TRBJ2-1	NA	TRBD2	CAIRPSGGGYNEQFF	TGTGCCATCCGCCCCAGCGGGGGTGGCTACAATGAGCAGTTCTTC
TRBV7-3	TRBJ1-1	NA	NA	CASSLSGDTEAFF	TGTGCCAGCAGCCTCTCGGGGGACACTGAAGCTTTCTTT
TRBV3-1/TRBV3-2	TRBJ2-7	NA	NA	CASSQEGRAYEQYF	TGTGCCAGCAGCCAAGAGGGCAGGGCCTACGAGCAGTACTTC
TRBV5-8	TRBJ1-5	once	TRBD1	CASNIYRGQVYNQPQHF	TGTGCCAGCAACATCTACAGGGGACAGGTTTACAATCAGCCCCAGCATTTT
TRBV7-2	TRBJ1-1	NA	TRBD1	CASSPRAPDRERPF	TGTGCCAGCAGCCCGCGGGCCCCCGACAGGGAGAGACCCTTT
TRBV6-5	TRBJ1-1	NA	NA	CASILDRVNTEAFF	TGTGCCAGCATTCTTGACAGAGTTAACACTGAAGCTTTCTTT
TRBV2	TRBJ2-5	NA	TRBD1	CASRGTGQETQYF	TGTGCCAGCAGGGGGACAGGGCAAGAGACCCAGTACTTC
TRBV12-2	TRBJ1-1	NA	NA	CASPLGQMNTEAFF	TGTGCAAGTCCCCTGGGACAGATGAACACTGAAGCTTTCTTT
TRBV7-2	TRBJ2-1	NA	NA	CASSRDPVWDLSYNEQFF	TGTGCCAGCAGCCGCGACCCGGTGTGGGACTTGTCCTACAATGAGCAGTTCTTC
TRBV12-5	TRBJ2-3	once	TRBD2	CASGAGTSGAADTQYF	TGTGCTAGTGGTGCTGGGACTAGCGGGGCGGCAGATACGCAGTATTTT
TRBV4-3	TRBJ2-5	NA	TRBD1	CASSHRTGEETQYF	TGCGCCAGCAGCCATCGGACAGGGGAAGAGACCCAGTACTTC
TRBV9	TRBJ2-5	NA	NA	CASSVAHRRTRYQETQYF	TGTGCCAGCAGCGTAGCCCATCGGAGGACGAGGTACCAAGAGACCCAGTACTTC
TRBV10-3	TRBJ1-2	NA	TRBD1	CAISETGTGGAGSYGYTF	TGTGCCATCAGTGAGACTGGGACAGGGGGCGCGGGTTCCTATGGCTACACCTTC
TRBV29-1	TRBJ1-2	NA	TRBD1	CSVRTGVHGYTF	TGCAGCGTCCGTACAGGGGTCCATGGCTACACCTTC
TRBV5-8	TRBJ1-2	NA	TRBD1	CASRTTGPIIYGYTF	TGTGCCAGCCGCACGACAGGGCCCATAATCTATGGCTACACCTTC
TRBV18	TRBJ2-2	NA	TRBD1	CASSPGPQGARTGELFF	TGTGCCAGCTCACCGGGGCCACAGGGGGCGCGGACCGGGGAGCTGTTTTTT
TRBV5-1	TRBJ1-2	NA	NA	CASSLDQGTYGYTF	TGCGCCAGCAGCTTGGACCAGGGGACCTATGGCTACACCTTC
TRBV19	TRBJ1-4	NA	NA	CASSISRYEKLFF	TGTGCCAGTAGTATCTCCCGGTATGAAAAACTGTTTTTT
TRBV2	TRBJ1-5	NA	NA	CASSWFQANNQPQHF	TGTGCCAGCAGCTGGTTTCAGGCAAACAATCAGCCCCAGCATTTT
TRBV10-3	TRBJ2-1	once	TRBD1	CAISLWTGDDEQFF	TGTGCCATCAGTTTATGGACAGGGGATGATGAGCAGTTCTTC
TRBV6-2/TRBV6-3	TRBJ1-2	NA	TRBD1	CASSRFTGGALGYTF	TGTGCCAGCAGCAGATTTACAGGGGGCGCGCTTGGCTACACCTTC
TRBV7-8	TRBJ1-6	NA	NA	CASRLAGTHSPLHF	TGTGCCAGCAGACTAGCGGGTACCCATTCACCCCTCCACTTT
TRBV5-1	TRBJ2-3	once	NA	CASSRVGWTSTDTQYF	TGCGCCAGCAGCCGAGTGGGTTGGACTAGCACAGATACGCAGTATTTT
TRBV7-9	TRBJ2-5	NA	NA	CASSRRARETQYF	TGTGCCAGCAGCCGTAGAGCAAGAGAGACCCAGTACTTC
TRBV3-1/TRBV3-2	TRBJ1-2	NA	NA	CASSQLAGDYGYTF	TGTGCCAGCAGCCAGTTAGCCGGGGACTATGGCTACACCTTC
TRBV7-7	TRBJ2-5	once	NA	CASSLAGGRETQYF	TGTGCCAGCAGCTTAGCGGGGGGGCGAGAGACCCAGTACTTC
TRBV5-6	TRBJ1-2	NA	NA	CASSFRRGLSNYGYTF	TGTGCCAGCAGCTTTCGCAGGGGCCTTTCTAACTATGGCTACACCTTC
TRBV9	TRBJ2-6	NA	NA	CASSPTDPGIGLLPSGANVLTF	TGTGCCAGCAGCCCAACGGACCCAGGGATAGGTCTTCTCCCATCTGGGGCCAACGTCCTGACTTTC
TRBV14	TRBJ2-2	NA	TRBD2	CASSPRPLAGGLWDTGELFF	TGTGCCAGCAGCCCCCGACCTCTAGCGGGGGGGCTATGGGACACCGGGGAGCTGTTTTTT
TRBV5-4	TRBJ1-2	NA	NA	CASSLANTGGYTF	TGTGCCAGCAGCTTGGCCAACACGGGTGGCTACACCTTC